One sample yielded the 4 T cell receptor beta chains listed below, sequenced in a study of neurological immune-mediated disorders. TCRdb called the 5' RACE reads again in MiXCR, with one record for every CDR3 protein. The data show 80,000 or so distinct CDR3 sequences, roughly 9% seen once. Sequenced sample: PBMCs. The receptors derive from a man between 50 and 59 years old in good health.

This clonotype was observed many times. The rearrangement joins TRBV2 to TRBJ1-5; D is perhaps TRBD1 (6 bases). Germline V gene lookup returns CDR1 SNHLY and CDR2 FYNNEI. The CDR3 totals 14 residues. V was cut by 4 bases and J by 6 bases, with 13 bases left in between. The chain's CDR3 is CASSGSRGGQPQHF. The CDR3 DNA follows: TGTGCCAGCAGTGGGAGCAGGGGAGGTCAGCCCCAGCATTTT.

This clonotype has ten or more counts. The genes are TRBV7-2 and TRBJ2-3, with TRBD2 matching 16 bases. V trimming: 4 bases; J trimming: 4 bases; junction bases outside the gene matches: 5. The germline CDR1 and CDR2 sequences are SGHTA and FQGNSA. CDR3 length: 17 amino acids. The chain's CDR3 is CASSSGLAGGPADTQYF. The CDR3 bases are TGTGCCAGCAGCTCGGGACTAGCGGGGGGGCCCGCAGATACGCAGTATTTT.

This clonotype was counted many times. The chain's CDR3 is CASSFATGGTGELFF. The CDR3 nucleotides read TGTGCCAGCAGTTTTGCGACAGGGGGGACCGGGGAGCTGTTTTTT. The J gene is TRBJ2-2, the V gene TRBV25-1, with 9 bases matching TRBD1. Germline CDR1 reads MGHDK; CDR2 reads SYGVNS. This CDR3 region has 15 residues. Losses at the gene ends were 5 bases for V and 5 bases for J; bases not matched to a gene: 6.

This clonotype was recorded at least ten times. V is TRBV12-3 or TRBV12-4 and J is TRBJ1-3, with D uncertain. The CDR3 contains 15 residues. Trimming stripped 3 bases from V and 0 bases from J, with 9 bases between. The CDR3 nucleotides read TGTGCCAGCAGTTTGGGGAGATTCTCTGGAAACACCATATATTTT. The encoded protein is CASSLGRFSGNTIYF.